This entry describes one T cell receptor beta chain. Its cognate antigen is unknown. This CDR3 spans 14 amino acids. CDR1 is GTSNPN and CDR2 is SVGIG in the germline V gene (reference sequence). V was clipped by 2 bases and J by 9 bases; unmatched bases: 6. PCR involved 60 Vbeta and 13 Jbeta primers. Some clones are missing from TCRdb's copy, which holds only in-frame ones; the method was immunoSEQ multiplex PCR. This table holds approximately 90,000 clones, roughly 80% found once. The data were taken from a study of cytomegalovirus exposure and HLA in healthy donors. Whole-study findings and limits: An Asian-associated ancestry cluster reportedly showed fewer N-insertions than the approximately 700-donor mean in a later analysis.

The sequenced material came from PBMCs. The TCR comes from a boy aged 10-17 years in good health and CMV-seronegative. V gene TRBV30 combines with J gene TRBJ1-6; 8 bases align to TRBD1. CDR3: CAWSLGTGGSPLHF. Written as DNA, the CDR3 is TGTGCCTGGAGTCTCGGGACAGGAGGTTCACCCCTCCACTTT.